The 15 T cell receptor beta chains below all came from one sample that was sequenced in a study of cytomegalovirus exposure and HLA in healthy donors. This PCR relied on a set of 60 Vbeta primers and 13 Jbeta primers. Clones were sequenced by immunoSEQ multiplex PCR, and TCRdb holds only the in-frame ones, with some missing. The repertoire consists of around 160,000 clones, with about 77% occurring once and the leading ten covering roughly 2.6%. The sequencing input was PBMCs. The receptors stem from a woman in her thirties or forties in good health and CMV-seropositive.

The chain carries TRBV28 and TRBJ1-5; D is unclear. CDR1 MDHEN and CDR2 SYDVKM come from the germline V gene. The CDR3 length is 14 residues. Between the trimmed V and J ends, which lost 6 bases and 1 base, there was a span of 10 bases. The CDR3 DNA sequence: TGTGCCAGCAGCGACCGGAGGAGCAATCAGCCCCAGCATTTT. Protein: CASSDRRSNQPQHF.

The count of this clone is one. The V and J genes are TRBV4-1 and TRBJ1-6; tentative D call: TRBD1 (6 bases). V gave up 7 bases and J gave up 5 bases, with 15 bases separating them. CDR3 length: 15 residues. The germline gives CDR1 MGHRA, CDR2 YSYEKL. CDR3 sequence reads: CASKWQGQDNSPLHF. The DNA for the CDR3 is TGCGCCAGCAAGTGGCAGGGGCAAGATAATTCACCCCTCCACTTT.

This rearrangement joins TRBV11-2 to TRBJ1-5; D may be TRBD1 (5 bases). This CDR3 has 14 amino acids. V gave up 1 base and J gave up 5 bases, with 9 bases separating them. The germline V gene encodes CDR1 SGHAT and CDR2 FQNNGV. The CDR3 region is CASSLGGAHQPQHF. As DNA, the CDR3 is TGTGCCAGCAGCTTAGGCGGGGCCCATCAGCCCCAGCATTTT.

CDR3 nucleotides: TGTGCCAGCAGTCCAGGCGGGGCCGGTTCACCCCTCCACTTT. Translated, it gives CASSPGGAGSPLHF. V is TRBV7-2 and J is TRBJ1-6, with D possibly matching TRBD1 (5 bases). Trimming stripped 6 bases from V and 9 bases from J, with 15 bases between. Per the germline V gene, CDR1 is SGHTA and CDR2 is FQGNSA. The CDR3 is made up of 14 amino acids.

This clone was counted only a few times. The genes are TRBV9 and TRBJ2-5; 11 nucleotides match TRBD2. CDR3 length equals 16 residues. The V gene's germline CDR1 is SGDLS and CDR2 YYNGEE. V gave up 3 bases and J gave up 1 base; unmatched junction bases: 5. The CDR3: CASSARTSGFQETQYF. The CDR3 coding sequence is TGTGCCAGCAGCGCGCGGACTAGCGGGTTCCAAGAGACCCAGTACTTC.

This chain joins TRBV5-4 and TRBJ2-7; 13 nucleotides agree with TRBD2. Germline V lookup: CDR1 SGHNT, CDR2 YYREEE (reference sequence). The CDR3 is 16 residues long. V was clipped by 3 bases and J by 4 bases; unmatched bases: 7. The CDR3 loop reads CASSSSTSGRNYEQYF. For the CDR3, the DNA is TGTGCCAGCAGCTCCTCGACTAGCGGGAGGAATTACGAGCAGTACTTC.

This clone occurred once. The V call is TRBV7-2, the J call TRBJ1-3; 8 bases align to TRBD1. J gave up 4 bases and V 6 bases, and 8 bases lay outside the gene matches. Germline CDR1 is SGHTA and CDR2 is FQGNSA. This CDR3 is 15 amino acids long. The CDR3 nucleotides read TGTGCCAGCAGTTACCAGGGGGCGCAAGGAAACACCATATATTTT. Translating gives CASSYQGAQGNTIYF.

J is TRBJ1-4 and V is TRBV19; a possible D gene is TRBD1 (6 bases). The CDR3 has 14 amino acids. Germline V gives CDR1 LNHDA, CDR2 SQIVND (reference sequence). V lost 5 bases, J lost 7 bases, and 14 bases lay in between. The CDR3: CASSPPGAREKLFF. DNA of the CDR3: TGTGCCAGTAGTCCGCCAGGGGCGCGTGAAAAACTGTTTTTT.

A few counts support this clone. The rearrangement links TRBV7-9 to TRBJ1-1; possible D gene TRBD1, 6 bases. V lost 2 bases to trimming and J lost 1 base, with 11 bases between them. Germline lookup yields CDR1 SEHNR and CDR2 FQNEAQ (reference sequence). The CDR3 runs to 15 residues. CDR3 residues: CASSLSGTTNTEAFF. The CDR3 DNA follows: TGTGCCAGCAGCTTATCAGGGACAACGAACACTGAAGCTTTCTTT. The whole variable domain, remainder taken from reference TRBV7-9 and TRBJ1-1, is DTGVSQNPRHKITKRGQNVTFRCDPISEHNRLYWYRQTLGQGPEFLTYFQNEAQLEKSRLLSDRFSAERPKGSFSTLEIQRTEQGDSAMYLCASSLSGTTNTEAFFGQGTRLTVV.

The chain employs TRBV28 and TRBJ2-1; 8 bases match TRBD2. This CDR3 spans 15 amino acids. With V trimmed by 6 bases and J by 0 bases, 4 bases remained unmatched. The V gene's germline CDR1 is MDHEN and CDR2 SYDVKM. CDR3 loop: CASSYSGASYNEQFF. The CDR3 region has the DNA TGTGCCAGCAGCTATAGCGGGGCCTCCTACAATGAGCAGTTCTTC. Full variable domain (outside the CDR3, taken from reference TRBV28 and TRBJ2-1): DVKVTQSSRYLVKRTGEKVFLECVQDMDHENMFWYRQDPGLGLRLIYFSYDVKMKEKGDIPEGYSVSREKKERFSLILESASTNQTSMYLCASSYSGASYNEQFFGPGTRLTVL.

This chain links TRBV7-8 with TRBJ1-4; weak D call: TRBD1 (5 bases). V shed 0 bases and J shed 7 bases, with 21 bases lying between them. The CDR3 covers 18 residues. The germline gives CDR1 SGHVS, CDR2 FQNEAQ. CDR3 in amino acids: CASSLARQGERFREKLFF. CDR3 DNA: TGTGCCAGCAGCTTAGCGCGTCAGGGCGAAAGGTTTCGTGAAAAACTGTTTTTT.

The chain employs TRBV7-2 and TRBJ2-3; TRBD2 agrees at 13 bases. The trim removed 3 bases at V and 6 bases at J, leaving 3 bases unmatched. This CDR3 comprises 15 residues. Germline-derived CDR1 and CDR2 are SGHTA and FQGNSA. Here the CDR3 reads CASSLTSGGYDTQYF. As DNA, the CDR3 is TGTGCCAGCAGCTTGACTAGCGGGGGGTATGATACGCAGTATTTT.

J is TRBJ1-1 and V is TRBV9; 7 positions match TRBD1. The V gene end was trimmed by 0 bases and the J gene end by 8 bases; junction bases not matched to a gene: 4. The germline V gene has CDR1 SGDLS and CDR2 YYNGEE. The CDR3 runs to 13 residues. The CDR3 DNA reads as TGTGCCAGCAGCGTAGGTGGGACAGTGGAAGCTTTCTTT. Protein product: CASSVGGTVEAFF.

The table lists this clone with a few counts. The chain couples TRBV4-3 to TRBJ2-7; 12 positions match TRBD1. The CDR3 length is 15 residues. V lost 4 bases, J lost 3 bases, and 4 bases stayed unmatched. Germline assignment: CDR1 LGHNA and CDR2 YSLEER. The CDR3 reads CASSLGTGGLYEQYF. The CDR3 region has the DNA TGCGCCAGCAGCCTCGGGACAGGGGGCCTCTACGAGCAGTACTTC.

This clone occurred many times. The chain carries TRBV10-1 and TRBJ1-3, with a possible D match to TRBD1 (6 bases). The CDR3 contains 14 residues. Trimming stripped 1 base from V and 3 bases from J, with 7 bases between. In germline, CDR1 is WNHNN, CDR2 SYGVQD (reference sequence). CDR3: CASSEYRDGNTIYF. CDR3 sequence (DNA): TGCGCCAGCAGTGAGTACAGGGATGGAAACACCATATATTTT.